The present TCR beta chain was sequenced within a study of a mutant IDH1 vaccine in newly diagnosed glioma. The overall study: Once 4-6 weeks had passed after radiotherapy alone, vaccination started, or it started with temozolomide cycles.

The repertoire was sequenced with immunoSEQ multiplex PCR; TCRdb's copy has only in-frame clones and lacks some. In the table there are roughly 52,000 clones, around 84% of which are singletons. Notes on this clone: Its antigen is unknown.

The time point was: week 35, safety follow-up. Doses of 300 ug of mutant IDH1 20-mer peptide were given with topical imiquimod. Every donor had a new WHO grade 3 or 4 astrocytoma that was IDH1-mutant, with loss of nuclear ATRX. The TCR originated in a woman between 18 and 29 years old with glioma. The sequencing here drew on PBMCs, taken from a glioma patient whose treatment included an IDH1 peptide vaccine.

The DNA for the CDR3 is TGTGCCAGCAGCTTAATCAGCGCGGGGGATGAGCAGTACTTC. It codes for CASSLISAGDEQYF. The chain couples TRBV7-6 to TRBJ2-7, with 7 bases matching TRBD2. Trimming removed 2 bases from V and 7 bases from J; junction bases left unmatched: 8. CDR1 and CDR2 (germline): SGHVS, FNYEAQ. CDR3 length equals 14 residues.